This entry concerns a single TCR beta chain. Using RNA transcripts as the source, TCR beta CDR3 regions were amplified. In the first-round RT-PCR of the TCR CDR3, the HTBI primer set was used. MiXCR was run by TCRdb on the multiplex PCR reads, yielding one entry per CDR3 protein. The sample yields a few hundred thousand distinct CDR3 sequences, around 20% seen once. This sample was included in a study of T cells in Graves' hyperthyroidism and ophthalmopathy. The study based diagnoses on clinical symptoms, serum thyroxine and TRAb, thyroid ultrasound and orbital computed tomography. In germline, CDR1 is MNHNS, CDR2 SASEGT. This CDR3 is 14 amino acids long. With 3 bases removed from V and 2 bases from J, the gap between germline ends came to 10 bases.

The sequence was obtained from a man aged 18 to 29 with Graves' hyperthyroidism. Specimen: blood. This sequence joins TRBV6-1 and TRBJ2-5; TRBD2 is a possible D gene (6 bases). The CDR3, as DNA: TGTGCCAGCAGTGATGGGGACTGGCAAGAGACCCAGTACTTC. It is translated as CASSDGDWQETQYF.